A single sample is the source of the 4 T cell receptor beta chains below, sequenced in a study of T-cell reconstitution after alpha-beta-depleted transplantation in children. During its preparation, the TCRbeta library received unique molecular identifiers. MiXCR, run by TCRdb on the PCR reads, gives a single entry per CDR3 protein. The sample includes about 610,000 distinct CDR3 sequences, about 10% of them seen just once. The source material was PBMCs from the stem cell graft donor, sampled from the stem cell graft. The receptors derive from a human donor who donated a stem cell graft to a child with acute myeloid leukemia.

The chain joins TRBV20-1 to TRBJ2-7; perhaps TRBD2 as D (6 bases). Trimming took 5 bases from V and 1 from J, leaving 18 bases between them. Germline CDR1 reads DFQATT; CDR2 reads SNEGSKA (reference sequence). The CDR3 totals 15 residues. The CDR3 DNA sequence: TGCAGTGCTCCCCTTCGGGGGACGGGATCCTACGAGCAGTACTTC. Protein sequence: CSAPLRGTGSYEQYF.

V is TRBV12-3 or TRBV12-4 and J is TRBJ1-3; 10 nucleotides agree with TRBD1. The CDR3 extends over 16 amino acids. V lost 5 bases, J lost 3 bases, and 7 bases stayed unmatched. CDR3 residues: CASSARTGGYGNTIYF. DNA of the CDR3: TGTGCCAGCAGTGCACGGACAGGGGGATATGGAAACACCATATATTTT.

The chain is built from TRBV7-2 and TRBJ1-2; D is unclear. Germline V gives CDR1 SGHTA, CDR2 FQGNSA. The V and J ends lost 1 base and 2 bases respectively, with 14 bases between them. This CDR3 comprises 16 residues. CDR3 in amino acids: CASSLGQSSWNYGYTF. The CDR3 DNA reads TGTGCCAGCAGCTTAGGGCAGTCGTCATGGAACTATGGCTACACCTTC.

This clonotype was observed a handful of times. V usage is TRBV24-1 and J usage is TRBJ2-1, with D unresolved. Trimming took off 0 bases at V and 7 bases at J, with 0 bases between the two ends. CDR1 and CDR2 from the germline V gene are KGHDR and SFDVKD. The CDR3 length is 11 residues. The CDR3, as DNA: TGTGCCACCAGTGATTTGAATGAGCAGTTCTTC. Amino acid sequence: CATSDLNEQFF.